This TCR beta chain was found in a study of cytomegalovirus exposure and HLA in healthy donors. It was with 60 Vbeta and 13 Jbeta primers that the PCR ran. Generated by immunoSEQ multiplex PCR, the TCRdb table keeps only in-frame clones and is missing some. Among 90,000 or so clones listed, about two thirds were seen once. Trimming took 6 bases from V and 6 from J, leaving 15 bases between them. This CDR3 is built from 13 residues. Per germline, CDR1 LNHNV and CDR2 YYDKDF (reference sequence). The sample taken for sequencing was PBMCs. This receptor was obtained from a boy aged 5-17 years in good health and CMV-seropositive. The rearrangement links TRBV15 to TRBJ2-7; D is possibly TRBD2 (6 bases). This chain's CDR3 is CATSSGVLGEQYF. CDR3 in DNA: TGTGCCACCAGTTCGGGGGTTTTAGGCGAGCAGTACTTC.